The next 5 T cell receptor beta chains were all read from a single sample in a study of T cell responses to AZD1222 COVID-19 vaccine. Here immunoSEQ multiplex PCR was the method, and the copy in TCRdb shows in-frame clones only, minus some. The table lists 150,000 to 200,000 clones, roughly 90% of them singletons. This specimen consisted of peripheral blood, obtained on day 0 of AZD1222 vaccination. These receptors were collected from an adult in good health.

The chain employs TRBV7-2 and TRBJ1-5, with D uncertain. The CDR3 contains 13 residues. Germline V lookup: CDR1 SGHTA, CDR2 FQGNSA. Here the CDR3 reads CALSAGVNQPQHF. CDR3 DNA sequence: TGTGCTCTATCAGCTGGGGTCAATCAGCCCCAGCATTTT.

The chain carries TRBV10-3 and TRBJ2-7; possible D gene TRBD1, 5 bases. Germline values: CDR1 ENHRY, CDR2 SYGVKD. V gave up 6 bases and J gave up 0 bases, with 15 bases separating them. This CDR3 contains 15 residues. In DNA, the CDR3 is TGTGCCATCAGGCCACCAGGGTTTCCCTCCTACGAGCAGTACTTC. Protein product: CAIRPPGFPSYEQYF.

The chain's CDR3 is CASSLGLDRANSGANVLTF. The CDR3 nucleotides read TGTGCCAGCAGCTTAGGATTGGACAGGGCGAACTCTGGGGCCAACGTCCTGACTTTC. The gene calls are TRBV7-9 and TRBJ2-6; 8 positions agree with TRBD1. The CDR3 consists of 19 residues. After removal of 1 base from V and 0 bases from J, the junction contained 8 bases not matched to a gene. Germline V gene sequence: CDR1 SEHNR, CDR2 FQNEAQ (reference sequence).

The rearrangement links TRBV4-2 to TRBJ1-1; D remains unclear. V was shortened by 0 bases and J by 8 bases, with 16 bases between the two germline ends. CDR1 is LGHNA and CDR2 is YNFKEQ in the germline V gene. The CDR3 totals 15 residues. CDR3 sequence (DNA): TGTGCCAGCAGCCAAGAGGGTGACAAGTGGGCCGAAGCTTTCTTT. Translation: CASSQEGDKWAEAFF.

The rearrangement links TRBV5-4 to TRBJ1-1, with 7 nucleotides matching TRBD1. The CDR3 totals 16 residues. The V and J ends lost 2 bases and 1 base, in that order; junction bases with no gene match: 8. Germline CDR1 and CDR2: SGHNT and YYREEE (reference sequence). The chain's CDR3 is CASSFDGTAPNTEAFF. DNA of the CDR3: TGTGCCAGCAGCTTCGACGGGACAGCTCCGAACACTGAAGCTTTCTTT.